This T cell receptor (beta chain) appears in the sequencing data of a study of response to subunit inactivated influenza vaccine. Regarding the study as a whole: After each seasonal influenza vaccination, few new T cells are recruited, the authors suggested.

Points on this clonotype: Antigen: not known.

TCRdb analysed the RT-PCR reads with MiXCR anew, one entry per CDR3 protein. The profile shows about 520,000 distinct CDR3 sequences, approximately 11% of them singletons. J gave up 5 bases and V 3 bases, and 3 bases lay outside the gene matches. This CDR3 is 15 amino acids long. Sample: PBMCs from blood, taken more than 35 days after vaccination. The TCR was taken from a man aged 50 or older who received an inactivated influenza vaccine. The V gene is TRBV12-3 or TRBV12-4, the J gene TRBJ1-6; 8 bases are shared with TRBD1. In DNA, the CDR3 is TGTGCCAGCAGTTTCCGGACAGGGAATAATTCACCCCTCCACTTT. This encodes CASSFRTGNNSPLHF.